This TCR beta chain was found in a study of PD-1 blockade in classical Hodgkin lymphoma (dated by TCRdb to 2019 to 2021). About the full investigation: Nivolumab dosing was 3 mg/kg intravenously every 2 weeks, continuing until either disease progression or unacceptable toxicity. The study used CyTOF and TCR beta sequencing to define a peripheral blood immune signature of response to PD-1 blockade in classical Hodgkin lymphoma.

This sample's time point label indicates: cycle 1 day 1 (C1D1), immediately before nivolumab initiation. Relapse after autologous stem cell transplantation had occurred in all trial patients, and cohorts A, B and C were distinguished by prior brentuximab vedotin exposure. The trial cohort was composed of about 53 patients with relapsed/refractory classical Hodgkin lymphoma, for whom complete response, partial response or progressive disease was recorded as best overall response. In the multi-cohort phase II CheckMate 205 trial, trial patients received single-agent nivolumab. An independent review committee assessed best overall response by applying the 2007 International Working Group response criteria. Trial PBMCs were collected immediately before nivolumab initiation (C1D1) and during therapy at cycle 2 day 1 and cycle 4 day 1. After peripheral blood was drawn into 8 mL Vacutainer Cell Preparation Tubes, PBMCs were isolated by centrifugation and then cryopreserved.

The trim is 4 bases for V and 13 bases for J, with a gap of 32 bases between the germline ends. Inclusive of the bounding cysteine and phenylalanine, the CDR3 is 18 residues long. The sequence is cut down to CDR3 DNA, 54 bases in frame from base 1. The table lists this clone with a count of one. This receptor's antigen is unknown. Per-base qualities were not stored, and no clone one base away is much larger. Genomic DNA was isolated using the Qiagen DNeasy kit from unsorted PBMCs as well as from negatively selected CD4+ and CD8+ fractions. TCR beta CDR3 regions were subjected to amplification by immunoSEQ multiplex PCR with primers that anneal to V and J segments. A synthetic immune receptor repertoire was used to minimize amplification bias, and remaining bias was computationally removed after sequencing. Turning to the authors' computational methods: Custom Python scripts were used to quantify repertoire diversity as the Shannon entropy index. Unsorted, CD4+ and CD8+ repertoires were analyzed separately, except in combined analyses where CD4+ and CD8+ sequences were merged in silico. A clone was considered expanded if an increase in frequency of at least 2-fold after treatment relative to C1D1 was found, and a pseudocount of 0.5 was applied to clones undetected at baseline. Singleton clones were defined as clones with 0 or 1 copy at C1D1, and non-singleton clones were defined as clones with 2 or more copies. Clones expanded in unsorted samples were labelled as CD4+, CD8+ or unknown by matching protein sequences in sorted samples from the same patient. Wilcoxon tests on paired samples were used to test changes in diversity from C1D1 to C4D1. Imported from immuneACCESS, the table was reduced by TCRdb to in-frame sequences with V and J called. These copies leave out some clones; in studies compared against another copy, an unresolved V gene accounts for under half, and the cause of the remainder is not known. Clone size and V and J calls were adopted from that table, with D and trimming inferred from the DNA. Recorded for this sample are 24,000 or so clones; around 70% of them occurred a single time. The ten largest clones add up to approximately 3.3% of the sample.

General findings and caveats noted by the study authors: Trial patients achieving complete response had baseline diversity similar to newly diagnosed patients, whereas partial responders and progressors had significantly lower diversity. Newly diagnosed patients were reported to have lower baseline TCR diversity than healthy donors, and relapsed/refractory patients were reported to have lower baseline TCR diversity still. CD4+ but not CD8+ TCR diversity rose significantly by C4D1 (p=0.0027 vs p=0.16), most apparent in complete responders (p=0.02). Only a single clinical trial cohort was studied, and what caused the repertoire differences, possibly disease activity or prior therapy, remained undefined. Lower diversity was seen in patients whose nivolumab began less than 1 year after ASCT, and these patients were left out of later analyses so that immune reconstitution would not confound the results.

Sequencing used peripheral blood mononuclear cells (PBMCs), obtained at baseline. Recombination joined TRBV23-1 with TRBJ1-3; D gene: possibly TRBD1, on 6 matching bases. TRBV23-1 is given ORF status, its function remaining uncertain. This receptor was obtained from a human donor with classical Hodgkin lymphoma. The nucleotides are TGCGCCAGCAGTCTCGCAACGGGTAGGGCAGGGGACCCCCGAGGGATATATTTT. This is translated as CASSLATGRAGDPRGIYF.